The 26 T cell receptor beta chains below come from one sample, sequenced in a study of blood T cell repertoires in COVID-19. The method was immunoSEQ multiplex PCR; TCRdb's version includes in-frame clones alone and lacks a portion of them. The data show tens of thousands of clones, with roughly 86% seen just once and roughly an eighth held by the top ten. The sequenced sample consisted of peripheral blood. Receptors were obtained from a human donor in a cohort sampled during active COVID-19.

The V and J genes are TRBV12-5 and TRBJ2-7, with TRBD1 matching over 9 bases. The ends lost 0 bases at V and 6 bases at J; junction bases unmatched: 12. CDR1 is LGHNT and CDR2 is FRNRAP in the germline V gene. CDR3 size: 17 residues. CDR3 sequence reads: CASGLVIWDREGGEQYF. CDR3 bases: TGTGCTAGTGGTTTGGTAATTTGGGACAGGGAAGGAGGCGAGCAGTACTTC. The full variable domain, rest sourced from reference TRBV12-5 and TRBJ2-7, is DARVTQTPRHKVTEMGQEVTMRCQPILGHNTVFWYRQTMMQGLELLAYFRNRAPLDDSGMPKDRFSAEMPDATLATLKIQPSEPRDSAVYFCASGLVIWDREGGEQYFGPGTRLTVT.

The chain combines TRBV11-2 with TRBJ1-6; D possibly corresponds to TRBD1 (5 bases). This CDR3 comprises 14 residues. The germline V gene encodes CDR1 SGHAT and CDR2 FQNNGV. Between the trimmed V and J ends, which lost 5 bases and 7 bases, there was a span of 12 bases. The CDR3 here is CASSPEWGNSPLHF. CDR3 DNA: TGTGCCAGCAGCCCCGAGTGGGGCAATTCACCCCTCCACTTT.

The chain combines TRBV7-9 with TRBJ2-6, with 7 bases matching TRBD1. Germline V CDR1 and CDR2: SEHNR, FQNEAQ (reference sequence). This CDR3 is 17 amino acids long. V lost 3 bases and J lost 3; bases outside the gene matches: 8. CDR3 protein: CASSFLTGTNGANVLTF. The CDR3, as DNA: TGTGCCAGCAGCTTCCTGACAGGGACAAATGGGGCCAACGTCCTGACTTTC. Looking up the rest from reference TRBV7-9 and TRBJ2-6 gives the full variable domain: DTGVSQNPRHKITKRGQNVTFRCDPISEHNRLYWYRQTLGQGPEFLTYFQNEAQLEKSRLLSDRFSAERPKGSFSTLEIQRTEQGDSAMYLCASSFLTGTNGANVLTFGAGSRLTVL.

The chain recombines TRBV6-5 with TRBJ1-2; D possibly corresponds to TRBD1 (5 bases). CDR3 length equals 15 residues. The germline V and J ends were trimmed by 3 bases and 2 bases, with 13 bases remaining between them. CDR1 and CDR2 from the germline V gene are MNHEY and SVGAGI. This CDR3 reads CASSYYRQQNYGYTF. The CDR3 DNA is TGTGCCAGCAGTTATTACCGACAGCAGAACTATGGCTACACCTTC.

The V and J genes are TRBV3-1 (or the pseudogene TRBV3-2) and TRBJ2-7, with D perhaps matching TRBD2 (5 bases). V shed 0 bases and J shed 3 bases, with 12 bases lying between them. This CDR3 is 15 amino acids long. Germline CDR1 reads LGHDT; CDR2 reads YNNKEL (reference sequence). CDR3 residues: CASSQERVPRYEQYF. The CDR3 bases are TGTGCCAGCAGCCAAGAGAGGGTTCCACGCTACGAGCAGTACTTC.

This clone was seen a handful of times. This chain joins TRBV30 and TRBJ1-2, with D possibly being TRBD1 (5 bases). Trimming left V 3 bases short and J 8 bases short, with 13 bases between. Germline CDR1 GTSNPN, CDR2 SVGIG (reference sequence). The CDR3 length is 12 residues. This chain's CDR3 is CAWSQSQGGYTF. The CDR3 nucleotides read TGTGCCTGGAGCCAAAGCCAGGGAGGCTACACCTTC.

V and J are TRBV5-6 and TRBJ1-2; a possible D gene is TRBD1 (6 bases). The length of the CDR3 is 15 residues. Between the trimmed V and J ends, which lost 4 bases and 8 bases, there was a span of 21 bases. Germline CDR1 SGHDT, CDR2 YYEEEE. The CDR3 here is CASSPRGARATGYTF. The CDR3 DNA reads TGTGCCAGCAGCCCCAGGGGAGCACGAGCTACGGGCTACACCTTC. Based on the CDR3 plus reference TRBV5-6 and TRBJ1-2, the full variable domain is DAGVTQSPTHLIKTRGQQVTLRCSPKSGHDTVSWYQQALGQGPQFIFQYYEEEERQRGNFPDRFSGHQFPNYSSELNVNALLLGDSALYLCASSPRGARATGYTFGSGTRLTVV.

The chain carries TRBV5-1 and TRBJ2-2; 13 positions match TRBD2. Trimming took 5 bases from V and 2 from J; bases not matched to a gene: 6. The CDR3 consists of 17 residues. The germline gives CDR1 SGHRS, CDR2 YFSETQ. The CDR3 DNA sequence: TGCGCCAGCAGGGCGGGACTAGCGGGAATAAACACCGGGGAGCTGTTTTTT. Amino acid sequence: CASRAGLAGINTGELFF.

CDR3 bases: TGTGCCAGCACGACAGGGGGGAAGACTGGAAACACCATATATTTT. Its protein is CASTTGGKTGNTIYF. V usage is TRBV2 and J usage is TRBJ1-3, with 9 bases lining up with TRBD1. Germline V gene sequence: CDR1 SNHLY, CDR2 FYNNEI. The J segment lost 2 bases and the V segment lost 7 bases, leaving 6 bases of the junction unmatched. This CDR3 has 15 amino acids.

This chain uses TRBV9 with TRBJ2-5, with 10 positions matching TRBD2. The CDR3 has 16 amino acids. The V segment lost 4 bases and the J segment 5 bases; nucleotides outside the gene matches: 11. Per germline, CDR1 SGDLS and CDR2 YYNGEE. CDR3: CASSRGLAIGLETQYF. The CDR3 nucleotides read TGTGCCAGCAGCAGGGGACTAGCGATTGGATTGGAGACCCAGTACTTC. The variable domain in full, completed from reference TRBV9 and TRBJ2-5, reads DSGVTQTPKHLITATGQRVTLRCSPRSGDLSVYWYQQSLDQGLQFLIQYYNGEERAKGNILERFSAQQFPDLHSELNLSSLELGDSALYFCASSRGLAIGLETQYFGPGTRLLVL.

The chain employs TRBV10-3 and TRBJ2-3; 8 bases align to TRBD2. The V and J ends lost 2 bases and 7 bases, in that order; junction bases with no gene match: 11. There are 16 residues in the CDR3. Germline CDR1 is ENHRY and CDR2 is SYGVKD. The CDR3 protein is CAISEMSSGPGYTQYF. For the CDR3, the DNA is TGTGCCATCAGTGAGATGTCTAGCGGGCCAGGGTATACGCAGTATTTT.

J is TRBJ2-5 and V is TRBV7-6, with 15 bases matching TRBD2. Germline assignment: CDR1 SGHVS and CDR2 FNYEAQ. This CDR3 region has 16 residues. V shed 10 bases, J shed 1 base, and the junction held 7 bases outside the gene matches. The CDR3, as DNA: TGTGCCACCGAGGGGACTAGCGGGGGGCTCCAAGAGACCCAGTACTTC. It translates to CATEGTSGGLQETQYF.

The chain recombines TRBV6-5 with TRBJ2-7; D perhaps matches TRBD1 (6 bases). Per germline, CDR1 MNHEY and CDR2 SVGAGI. Deletions cut 4 bases from V and 0 bases from J, with 10 bases between. The CDR3 has 14 amino acids. The CDR3 loop reads CASSSWDNSYEQYF. CDR3 DNA sequence: TGTGCCAGCAGTTCGTGGGACAACTCCTACGAGCAGTACTTC.

The gene calls are TRBV10-3 and TRBJ1-1; 8 nucleotides align to TRBD1. Germline V gives CDR1 ENHRY, CDR2 SYGVKD. The length of the CDR3 is 13 residues. With V trimmed by 5 bases and J by 5 bases, 4 bases remained unmatched. The CDR3 reads CAISWTGWTEAFF. CDR3 DNA: TGTGCCATCAGTTGGACAGGGTGGACTGAAGCTTTCTTT.

This clone is a singleton in its sample. CDR3 sequence reads: CASSQALPPYEQYF. The CDR3 region has the DNA TGCGCCAGCAGCCAGGCCCTTCCCCCCTACGAGCAGTACTTC. V gene TRBV4-1 combines with J gene TRBJ2-7, with D unclear. Germline CDR1 MGHRA, CDR2 YSYEKL. The CDR3 spans 14 residues. Trimming took off 3 bases at V and 2 bases at J, with 11 bases between the two ends.

The chain recombines TRBV4-3 with TRBJ2-4, with D tentatively TRBD1 (6 bases). This CDR3 is built from 19 residues. Germline V lookup: CDR1 LGHNA, CDR2 YSLEER. Trimming took off 0 bases at V and 0 bases at J, with 18 bases between the two ends. CDR3 nucleotide sequence: TGCGCCAGCAGCCAAGACCCGCCCGGGACAACTCTAGCCAAAAACATTCAGTACTTC. Translation: CASSQDPPGTTLAKNIQYF.

V gene TRBV11-2 combines with J gene TRBJ2-3, with 8 bases identical to TRBD1. This CDR3 contains 15 residues. Per germline, CDR1 SGHAT and CDR2 FQNNGV. The junction had 9 bases not matched to a gene; V was cut back by 1 base and J by 9 bases. The CDR3 sequence: CASSLGTSTGDTQYF. In nucleotides, the CDR3 is TGTGCCAGCAGCTTAGGGACCTCGACAGGGGACACGCAGTATTTT. The full variable domain, in which reference TRBV11-2 and TRBJ2-3 provide the parts outside the CDR3, is EAGVAQSPRYKIIEKRQSVAFWCNPISGHATLYWYQQILGQGPKLLIQFQNNGVVDDSQLPKDRFSAERLKGVDSTLKIQPAKLEDSAVYLCASSLGTSTGDTQYFGPGTRLTVL.

This clone was recorded once. This chain links TRBV19 with TRBJ1-2; 12 bases are a match to TRBD1. The germline V gene has CDR1 LNHDA and CDR2 SQIVND (reference sequence). Trimming cost V 6 bases and J 4 bases; bases outside gene matches: 6. This CDR3 region has 15 residues. The CDR3 reads CASSPGTGGGYGYTF. CDR3 DNA: TGTGCCAGTAGCCCCGGGACAGGGGGCGGCTATGGCTACACCTTC.

The V and J genes are TRBV7-2 and TRBJ1-1, with 9 bases lining up with TRBD1. The ends lost 2 bases at V and 4 bases at J; junction bases unmatched: 5. This CDR3 has 15 residues. Germline V CDR1 and CDR2: SGHTA, FQGNSA. Written as DNA, the CDR3 is TGTGCCAGCAGCTTATCACAGGGGGCGCCCACTGAAGCTTTCTTT. It yields the protein CASSLSQGAPTEAFF.

The chain links TRBV7-2 to TRBJ2-7; 7 nucleotides agree with TRBD1. Looked up from germline, CDR1 is SGHTA and CDR2 is FQGNSA. This CDR3 region has 15 residues. V lost 8 bases and J lost 0; bases outside the gene matches: 10. The CDR3 DNA is TGTGCCAGCTTAGCCACTCGGGACAGCTCCTACGAGCAGTACTTC. Residues: CASLATRDSSYEQYF. The whole variable domain, remainder taken from reference TRBV7-2 and TRBJ2-7, is GAGVSQSPSNKVTEKGKDVELRCDPISGHTALYWYRQSLGQGLEFLIYFQGNSAPDKSGLPSDRFSAERTGGSVSTLTIQRTQQEDSAVYLCASLATRDSSYEQYFGPGTRLTVT.

V gene TRBV19 combines with J gene TRBJ1-2; D is perhaps TRBD1 (6 bases). The CDR3 runs to 15 residues. Trimming took off 6 bases at V and 5 bases at J, with 19 bases between the two ends. The germline CDR1 and CDR2 sequences are LNHDA and SQIVND (reference sequence). The CDR3 sequence: CASSQDWGGAYGYTF. In DNA, the CDR3 is TGTGCCAGTAGCCAAGATTGGGGGGGCGCTTATGGCTACACCTTC.

This chain joins TRBV29-1 and TRBJ1-1; perhaps TRBD1 as D (6 bases). The V gene lost 7 bases and the J gene lost 0 bases, with 15 bases spanning the gap. The CDR3 totals 14 residues. CDR1 is SQVTM, CDR2 ANQGSEA, per germline. The CDR3 bases are TGCAGCGCCATGACGACAGGCTTGAACACTGAAGCTTTCTTT. Protein product: CSAMTTGLNTEAFF.

J is TRBJ2-1 and V is TRBV7-6; 8 bases are shared with TRBD1. The CDR3 is 15 residues long. Germline loops: CDR1 SGHVS, CDR2 FNYEAQ. The ends lost 5 bases at V and 3 bases at J; junction bases unmatched: 6. The CDR3 nucleotides read TGTGCCAGCAGCCCAACAGGGGGGTACTACAATGAGCAGTTCTTC. It codes for CASSPTGGYYNEQFF.

By sample share, this clone is medium-sized. The chain has TRBV9 and TRBJ2-3; the D gene is possibly TRBD1 (6 bases). The CDR3 is 16 amino acids. Germline lookup yields CDR1 SGDLS and CDR2 YYNGEE. The V gene lost 3 bases and the J gene lost 4 bases, with 18 bases spanning the gap. CDR3 DNA: TGTGCCAGCAGCGAGAGTCCCACAGGGTTCGCAGATACGCAGTATTTT. Residues: CASSESPTGFADTQYF.

The V call is TRBV5-4, the J call TRBJ1-6, with D maybe TRBD1 (5 bases). Deletions cut 0 bases from V and 7 bases from J, with 8 bases between. Germline lookup yields CDR1 SGHNT and CDR2 YYREEE (reference sequence). CDR3 length: 14 residues. For the CDR3, the DNA is TGTGCCAGCAGCTTGGGGACACCAAATTCACCCCTCCACTTT. Translation: CASSLGTPNSPLHF. Full variable domain (rest looked up from reference TRBV5-4 and TRBJ1-6): ETGVTQSPTHLIKTRGQQVTLRCSSQSGHNTVSWYQQALGQGPQFIFQYYREEENGRGNFPPRFSGLQFPNYSSELNVNALELDDSALYLCASSLGTPNSPLHFGNGTRLTVT.

V and J are TRBV2 and TRBJ2-7; the D gene is possibly TRBD2 (7 bases). Trimming left V 7 bases short and J 7 bases short, with 14 bases between. Germline V gene data show CDR1 as SNHLY and CDR2 as FYNNEI. The CDR3 has 12 residues. This CDR3 reads CASKGGDREQYF. Here the CDR3 DNA reads TGTGCCAGCAAAGGGGGGGATAGAGAGCAGTACTTC.